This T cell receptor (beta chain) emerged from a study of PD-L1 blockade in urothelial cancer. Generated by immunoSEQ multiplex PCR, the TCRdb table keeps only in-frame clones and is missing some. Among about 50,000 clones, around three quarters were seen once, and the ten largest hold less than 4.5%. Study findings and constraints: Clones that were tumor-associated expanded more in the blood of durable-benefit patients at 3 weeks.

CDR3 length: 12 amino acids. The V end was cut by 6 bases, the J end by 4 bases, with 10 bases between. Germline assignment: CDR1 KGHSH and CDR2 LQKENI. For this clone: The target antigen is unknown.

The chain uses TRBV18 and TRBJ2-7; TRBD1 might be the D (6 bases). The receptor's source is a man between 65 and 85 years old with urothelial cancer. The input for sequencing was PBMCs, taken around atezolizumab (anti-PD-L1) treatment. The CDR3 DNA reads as TGTGCCAGCTCCCAGAGGGGGTACGAGCAGTACTTC. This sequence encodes CASSQRGYEQYF.